This TCR beta chain was documented in a study of memory CD4+ T cells and cytomegalovirus serostatus. Study details: Of the healthy Belgian adults, 9 were CMV seropositive and approximately 24 seronegative. Findings and limits, study-wide: Of under 200 reported CMV TCRbeta sequences, around 63 were found in memory CD4+ repertoires.

Concerning this clone: Its antigen is not identified.

Under the authors' procedure: Out-of-frame sequences were removed, leaving 2 million or so distinct TCRbeta sequences. Profiling relied on immunoSEQ multiplex PCR, and the TCRdb table lists in-frame clones only, not all of them. The DNA was the basis for D and trimming; V, J and clone size are from that table. The sample has roughly 56,000 clones, roughly 82% seen once. The sort gate was single viable CD3+CD4+CD8-CD45RO+ cells for memory CD4+ T cells. Serostatus was set by detecting CMV pp150, pp28, p38, p52 IgG. The CDR3 is 14 amino acids. Germline lookup yields CDR1 SGHDT and CDR2 YYEEEE. V was trimmed by 2 bases and J by 7 bases, leaving 16 bases between them.

The rearrangement links TRBV5-6 to TRBJ2-7; D unclear. This TCR derives from an adult in good health and CMV-seronegative. Material: memory CD4+ T cells from blood. The CDR3 DNA is TGTGCCAGCAGCTTCGGGTCCGGGTTAGGGGAGCAGTACTTC. Encoded protein: CASSFGSGLGEQYF.